The rows below give T cell receptor beta chains drawn from one sample of a study of blood T cell repertoires in COVID-19. Generated by immunoSEQ multiplex PCR, the TCRdb table keeps only in-frame clones and is missing some. The sample lists more than 200,000 clones, less than 90% occurring once. What was sequenced was peripheral blood. The receptors derive from a man between 60 and 70 years old with acute or convalescent COVID-19. Both conserved end residues are part of each CDR3. D genes are given only for firm matches. Not every row has a clone size; where given, it reads once, few, many or a size class.

TRBV5-4	.	TRBJ2-1	TRBD2	TGTGCCAGCAGCCGGACTAGCGGGAGTAGAGATGAGCAGTTCTTC	CASSRTSGSRDEQFF
TRBV4-2	once	TRBJ2-3	TRBD2	TGTGCCAGCAGCCGGTCTCCGACTAGCCGGGCAGATACGCAGTATTTT	CASSRSPTSRADTQYF
TRBV2	few	TRBJ2-7	.	TGTGCCAGCTCCCCCGGTTACGAGCAGTACTTC	CASSPGYEQYF
TRBV4-2	few	TRBJ2-7	TRBD2	TGTGCCAGCAGCCAAGATCTTAATAGCGGGGTCTACGAGCAGTACTTC	CASSQDLNSGVYEQYF
TRBV6-5	.	TRBJ1-3	.	TGTGCCAGCAGTTATCAGCTGGCGGGCTCTGGAAACACCATATATTTT	CASSYQLAGSGNTIYF
TRBV6-5	.	TRBJ2-2	.	TGTGCCAGTCTTGTTCAGGTCTACACCGGGGAGCTGTTTTTT	CASLVQVYTGELFF
TRBV18	.	TRBJ2-3	.	TGTGCCAGCTCACCAAGTAGCGACTATACGCAGTATTTT	CASSPSSDYTQYF
TRBV11-3	.	TRBJ2-7	.	TGTGCCAGCAGCCGGACACCAATCAACGAGCAGTACTTC	CASSRTPINEQYF
TRBV4-1	few	TRBJ2-3	TRBD2	TGCGCCAGCAGCCAAGAATGGGCGGGGGGGCGCCGAGATACGCAGTATTTT	CASSQEWAGGRRDTQYF
TRBV5-1	.	TRBJ2-7	TRBD2	TGCGCCAGCAGCTTGGAGCGGGGGGCCTACGAGCAGTACTTC	CASSLERGAYEQYF
TRBV29-1	.	TRBJ1-1	.	TGCAGCGTTGACAGGGGCAACACTGAAGCTTTCTTT	CSVDRGNTEAFF
TRBV7-3	.	TRBJ2-5	TRBD2	TGTGCCAGCAGCACGCAAGACAGGGGAACAAGCGGGAGGGCGAAGACCCAGTACTTC	CASSTQDRGTSGRAKTQYF
TRBV4-1	.	TRBJ2-6	.	TGCGCCAGCAGCCAAGAAGCCGGTGCTGGGGCCAACGTCCTGACTTTC	CASSQEAGAGANVLTF
TRBV6-2/TRBV6-3	.	TRBJ2-6	.	TGTGCCAGCAGTCCAGGACAGCTCTCTGGGGCCAACGTCCTGACTTTC	CASSPGQLSGANVLTF
TRBV12-5	.	TRBJ2-5	TRBD1	TGTGCTAGTGGTATCGGACAGGGCCAGGAGACCCAGTACTTC	CASGIGQGQETQYF
TRBV7-6	few	TRBJ2-3	.	TGTGCCAGCAGCCCTAGACTTACTAGCACAGATACGCAGTATTTT	CASSPRLTSTDTQYF
TRBV19	.	TRBJ1-5	.	TGTGCCAGTAGCAGCGGGGCACAGGGTCAGCCCCAGCATTTT	CASSSGAQGQPQHF
TRBV19	.	TRBJ1-4	.	TGTGCCAGTAGTTTCAGGACGGGGTTTAATGAAAAACTGTTTTTT	CASSFRTGFNEKLFF
TRBV5-1	.	TRBJ1-1	TRBD1	TGCGCCAGCAGCTGGGATGGACAGGGAGGAGCTTTCTTT	CASSWDGQGGAFF
TRBV28	.	TRBJ2-7	.	TGTGCCAGCAGGGTCCAGTCGTCCTCCTACGAGCAGTACTTC	CASRVQSSSYEQYF